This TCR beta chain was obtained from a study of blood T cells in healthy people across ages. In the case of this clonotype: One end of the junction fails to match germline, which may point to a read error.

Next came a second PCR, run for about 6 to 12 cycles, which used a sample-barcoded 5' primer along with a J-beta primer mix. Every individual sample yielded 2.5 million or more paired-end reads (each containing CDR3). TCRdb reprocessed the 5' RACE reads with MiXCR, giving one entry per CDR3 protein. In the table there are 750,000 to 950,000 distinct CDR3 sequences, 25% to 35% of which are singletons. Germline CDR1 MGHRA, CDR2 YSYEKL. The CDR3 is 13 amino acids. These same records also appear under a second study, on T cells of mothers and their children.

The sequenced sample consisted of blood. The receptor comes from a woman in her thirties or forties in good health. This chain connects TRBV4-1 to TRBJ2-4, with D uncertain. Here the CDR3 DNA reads TGCGCCGGCAGCCAAGATCCTAGAAACATTCAGTACTTC. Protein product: CAGSQDPRNIQYF.